The 10 T cell receptor beta chains below were found in one sample sequenced in a study of cytomegalovirus exposure and HLA in healthy donors. Amplification used 60 Vbeta primers and 13 Jbeta primers. Assay: immunoSEQ multiplex PCR; the TCRdb copy retains only in-frame clones and omits some. Here the sample spans 95,000 to 130,000 clones, around three quarters being singletons. Sequences were obtained from PBMCs. The source of these receptors is a man aged 30 to 39 in good health and CMV-seropositive.

The rearrangement joins TRBV6-6 to TRBJ2-7; TRBD1 matches at 7 bases. This CDR3 region has 13 residues. The V gene's germline CDR1 is MNHNY and CDR2 SVGAGI (reference sequence). Trimming at V came to 5 bases and at J to 7 bases, leaving 8 bases not matched to a gene. The CDR3 loop reads CASSGTDVLEQYF. CDR3 sequence (DNA): TGTGCCAGCAGTGGGACAGACGTTTTGGAGCAGTACTTC.

The chain joins TRBV6-5 to TRBJ2-3; 11 nucleotides agree with TRBD2. This CDR3 contains 16 residues. The V and J ends lost 2 bases and 5 bases, in that order; junction bases with no gene match: 6. In germline, CDR1 is MNHEY, CDR2 SVGAGI. Here the CDR3 reads CASSYEIAGGGDTQYF. The DNA of the CDR3 is TGTGCCAGCAGTTACGAGATAGCGGGGGGGGGAGATACGCAGTATTTT.

The chain combines TRBV5-1 with TRBJ1-2; 7 bases align to TRBD1. J was trimmed by 6 bases and V by 0 bases; bases with no gene match: 5. The CDR3 has 14 amino acids. Germline V gene data show CDR1 as SGHRS and CDR2 as YFSETQ. CDR3 residues: CASSLEGAEHGYTF. In nucleotides, the CDR3 is TGCGCCAGCAGCTTGGAGGGGGCCGAACATGGCTACACCTTC.

This chain links TRBV5-6 with TRBJ1-5; 9 bases are shared with TRBD1. After removal of 0 bases from V and 7 bases from J, the junction contained 5 bases not matched to a gene. CDR3 size: 15 residues. Germline CDR1 SGHDT, CDR2 YYEEEE. The CDR3 DNA follows: TGTGCCAGCAGCTTGGGACAGGGGGTAGGGCAGCCCCAGCATTTT. Translated, it gives CASSLGQGVGQPQHF.

The chain links TRBV5-4 to TRBJ1-6; TRBD1 matches at 10 bases. Germline CDR1 and CDR2: SGHNT and YYREEE (reference sequence). Germline trimming cut 4 bases from V and 10 bases from J; bases unmatched to any gene: 5. The CDR3 has 14 residues. The CDR3, as DNA: TGTGCCAGCAGCCCGGGACAGGGGCTCTCACCCCTCCACTTT. As protein: CASSPGQGLSPLHF.

The V and J genes are TRBV2 and TRBJ2-7, with 7 bases fitting TRBD1. The CDR3 contains 12 residues. Germline CDR1 is SNHLY and CDR2 is FYNNEI. J was trimmed by 4 bases and V by 6 bases; bases with no gene match: 3. The CDR3, as DNA: TGTGCCAGCAGGACACAGGGGTACGAGCAGTACTTC. The encoded protein is CASRTQGYEQYF.

V is TRBV4-2 and J is TRBJ2-5; D is perhaps TRBD2 (5 bases). The tail of the sequence fits TRBJ2-7 better, so the J call may be wrong. The germline V gene encodes CDR1 LGHNA and CDR2 YNFKEQ. The CDR3 has 15 residues. CDR3 DNA: TGTGCCAGCAGCTCCACGTCCGGGGAATTCTACGAGCAGTACTTC. Its translation is CASSSTSGEFYEQYF.

This clone has just a few counts. The chain recombines TRBV10-3 with TRBJ1-5; 11 nucleotides line up with TRBD1. The CDR3 has 15 residues. The junction had 3 bases not matched to a gene; V was cut back by 2 bases and J by 6 bases. Germline V gives CDR1 ENHRY, CDR2 SYGVKD. CDR3 sequence reads: CAISEGTGGGQPQHF. The CDR3 DNA follows: TGTGCCATCAGTGAGGGGACAGGGGGTGGTCAGCCCCAGCATTTT.

This chain joins TRBV5-1 and TRBJ2-2; unclear D gene. Trimming removed 5 bases from V and 5 bases from J, with 10 bases in between. The CDR3 totals 13 residues. Germline V CDR1 and CDR2: SGHRS, YFSETQ. Here the CDR3 DNA reads TGCGCCAGCAGTTTTCATGAGACCGGGGAGCTGTTTTTT. It is translated as CASSFHETGELFF.

The chain employs TRBV25-1 and TRBJ1-4; 7 positions agree with TRBD1. The trim removed 7 bases at V and 8 bases at J, leaving 10 bases unmatched. This CDR3 spans 14 amino acids. Looked up from germline, CDR1 is MGHDK and CDR2 is SYGVNS. The CDR3 loop is CASTDSTGLEKLFF. The CDR3 DNA sequence: TGTGCCAGCACCGATTCGACAGGGCTGGAAAAACTGTTTTTT.